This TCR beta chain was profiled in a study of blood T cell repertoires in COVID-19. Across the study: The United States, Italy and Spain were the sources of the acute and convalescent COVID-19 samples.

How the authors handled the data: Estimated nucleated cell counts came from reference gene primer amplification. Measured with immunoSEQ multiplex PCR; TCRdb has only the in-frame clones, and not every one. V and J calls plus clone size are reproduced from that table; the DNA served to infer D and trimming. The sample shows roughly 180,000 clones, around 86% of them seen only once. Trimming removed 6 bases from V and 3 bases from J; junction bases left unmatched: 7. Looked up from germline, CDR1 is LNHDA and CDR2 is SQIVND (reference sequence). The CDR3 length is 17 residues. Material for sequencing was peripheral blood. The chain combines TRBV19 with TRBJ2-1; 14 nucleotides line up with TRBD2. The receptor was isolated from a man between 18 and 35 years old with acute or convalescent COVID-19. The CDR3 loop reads CASSLTSGGAFYNEQFF. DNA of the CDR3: TGTGCCAGTAGCCTGACTAGCGGGGGGGCTTTCTACAATGAGCAGTTCTTC. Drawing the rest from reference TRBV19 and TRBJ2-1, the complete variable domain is DGGITQSPKYLFRKEGQNVTLSCEQNLNHDAMYWYRQDPGQGLRLIYYSQIVNDFQKGDIAEGYSVSREKKESFPLTVTSAQKNPTAFYLCASSLTSGGAFYNEQFFGPGTRLTVL.